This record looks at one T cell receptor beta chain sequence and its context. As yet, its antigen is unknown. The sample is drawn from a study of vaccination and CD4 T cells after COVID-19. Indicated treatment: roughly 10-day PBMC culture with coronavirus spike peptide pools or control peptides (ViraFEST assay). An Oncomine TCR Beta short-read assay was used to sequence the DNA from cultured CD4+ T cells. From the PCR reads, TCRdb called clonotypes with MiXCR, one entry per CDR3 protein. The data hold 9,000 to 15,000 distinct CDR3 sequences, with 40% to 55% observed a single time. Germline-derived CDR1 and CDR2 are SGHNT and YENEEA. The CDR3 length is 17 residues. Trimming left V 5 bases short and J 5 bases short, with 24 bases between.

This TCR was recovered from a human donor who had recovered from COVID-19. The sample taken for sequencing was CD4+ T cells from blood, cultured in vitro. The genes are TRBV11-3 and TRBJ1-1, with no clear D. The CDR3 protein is CASSHRVPRTTWTEAFF. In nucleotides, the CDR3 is TGTGCCAGCAGCCACCGCGTACCCCGAACTACGTGGACTGAAGCTTTCTTT.